The 30 T cell receptor beta chains reported below all come from one sample, sequenced in a study of blood T cells in healthy people across ages. A second roughly 7 to 11 cycle PCR used barcoded and J-beta primers. TCRdb re-called the 5' RACE reads with MiXCR, one entry per CDR3 protein. The sample contains roughly 800,000 distinct CDR3 sequences, approximately 25% of which appear only once. The sample also formed part of further work on T cells of mothers and their children.

Source material: blood. The receptors were gathered from a boy younger than 18 in good health.

This chain connects TRBV6-5 to TRBJ1-1, with TRBD1 as a possible D gene (5 bases). Germline CDR1 reads MNHEY; CDR2 reads SVGAGI. The CDR3 contains 13 residues. Trimming stripped 0 bases from V and 8 bases from J, with 10 bases between. The CDR3 bases are TGTGCCAGCAGTTACTCGACCAGGGCAGAAGCTTTCTTT. Translated, it gives CASSYSTRAEAFF.

This clonotype was found a few times. The chain couples TRBV18 to TRBJ2-2; 7 bases are shared with TRBD2. V shed 5 bases and J 4 bases; nucleotides not matched to a gene: 10. CDR3 length: 16 amino acids. The germline V gene encodes CDR1 KGHSH and CDR2 LQKENI. The CDR3 DNA reads as TGTGCCAGCTCATTCGGGGCGGGAGCCATCACCGGGGAGCTGTTTTTT. This gives the protein CASSFGAGAITGELFF.

This clonotype was picked up a small number of times. The chain employs TRBV21-1 and TRBJ2-5; the D call of TRBD1 is as the table states it, not checked on the DNA. TRBV21-1 is an annotated pseudogene. The CDR3 is 16 amino acids. The chain's CDR3 is CASSNTTDRLWETQYF. The CDR3 nucleotides read TGTGCCAGCAGCAATACCACTGACAGGTTGTGGGAGACCCAGTACTTC.

This clonotype occurred many times. This chain links TRBV7-9 with TRBJ1-2; no definite D call. Between the trimmed V and J ends, which lost 5 bases and 3 bases, there was a span of 7 bases. From germline, CDR1 is SEHNR and CDR2 FQNEAQ (reference sequence). The CDR3 consists of 12 residues. The CDR3 protein is CASSQGDYGYTF. Written as DNA, the CDR3 is TGTGCCAGCAGCCAAGGCGACTATGGCTACACCTTC.

CDR3 sequence (DNA): TGTGCCAGCAGCGTAGCCGGGACAGACACAGATACGCAGTATTTT. It yields the protein CASSVAGTDTDTQYF. The chain has TRBV9 and TRBJ2-3; 7 nucleotides align to TRBD1. V gave up 0 bases and J gave up 2 bases; unmatched junction bases: 3. Germline values: CDR1 SGDLS, CDR2 YYNGEE. CDR3 size: 15 residues. The whole variable domain, filled in from reference TRBV9 and TRBJ2-3, reads DSGVTQTPKHLITATGQRVTLRCSPRSGDLSVYWYQQSLDQGLQFLIQYYNGEERAKGNILERFSAQQFPDLHSELNLSSLELGDSALYFCASSVAGTDTDTQYFGPGTRLTVL.

This clonotype was seen a single time. V usage is TRBV19 and J usage is TRBJ2-5; 9 nucleotides match TRBD2. V lost 6 bases to trimming and J lost 4 bases; unmatched junction nucleotides: 3. In germline, CDR1 is LNHDA, CDR2 SQIVND (reference sequence). The length of the CDR3 is 13 residues. CDR3 DNA sequence: TGTGCCAGTAGCACACTAGCGGGAGAGACCCAGTACTTC. Protein: CASSTLAGETQYF.

At least ten counts were recorded for this clonotype. This chain connects TRBV29-1 to TRBJ1-1; perhaps TRBD1 as D (6 bases). Germline CDR1 SQVTM, CDR2 ANQGSEA. The CDR3 is made up of 13 amino acids. V shed 2 bases and J shed 2 bases, with 9 bases lying between them. CDR3 loop: CSVEKGGNTEAFF. CDR3 DNA sequence: TGCAGCGTTGAAAAAGGGGGAAACACTGAAGCTTTCTTT.

The sample holds a few counts of this clonotype. The CDR3 DNA is TGTGCCAGCAGTTTTGGCACAGCTAGGCGGGATACGCAGTATTTT. It specifies CASSFGTARRDTQYF. The V and J genes are TRBV12-3 or TRBV12-4 and TRBJ2-3; D gene uncertain. With 3 bases removed from V and 6 bases from J, the gap between germline ends came to 16 bases. The CDR3 has 15 residues.

This clonotype was picked up many times. This chain uses TRBV29-1 with TRBJ1-4; 9 nucleotides line up with TRBD1. V shed 6 bases, J shed 5 bases, and the junction held 4 bases outside the gene matches. The CDR3 runs to 13 residues. The germline CDR1 and CDR2 sequences are SQVTM and ANQGSEA. DNA for the CDR3: TGCAGCGTCCGGACAGGGGCGAATGAAAAACTGTTTTTT. This codes for CSVRTGANEKLFF.

This clonotype was counted a few times. The V call is TRBV7-3, the J call TRBJ2-5; tentatively, D is TRBD1 (7 bases). The assigned J gene may be wrong: the sequence end matches TRBJ2-1 better. Germline loops: CDR1 SGHTA, CDR2 FQGTGA. The CDR3 contains 17 residues. The CDR3 protein is CASSPKPPWQGGNEQFF. The CDR3 DNA sequence: TGTGCCAGCAGCCCAAAGCCCCCGTGGCAGGGGGGTAATGAGCAGTTCTTC.

This rearrangement joins TRBV20-1 to TRBJ1-1; a possible D gene is TRBD1 (5 bases). Germline V CDR1 and CDR2: DFQATT, SNEGSKA (reference sequence). CDR3 length: 15 residues. V gave up 3 bases and J gave up 4 bases, with 18 bases separating them. The CDR3 loop is CSARNWARAVTEAFF. Written as DNA, the CDR3 is TGCAGTGCTAGGAATTGGGCCAGGGCTGTCACTGAAGCTTTCTTT.

This clonotype was picked up a small number of times. The genes are TRBV29-1 and TRBJ1-1, with D possibly TRBD1 on 5 matching bases. Trimming stripped 4 bases from V and 2 bases from J, with 20 bases between. CDR3 length equals 16 residues. Germline loops: CDR1 SQVTM, CDR2 ANQGSEA. CDR3: CSVAGPAWGDNTEAFF. The CDR3, as DNA: TGCAGCGTTGCCGGCCCAGCGTGGGGCGATAACACTGAAGCTTTCTTT. Complete variable domain (other parts from reference TRBV29-1 and TRBJ1-1): SAVISQKPSRDICQRGTSLTIQCQVDSQVTMMFWYRQQPGQSLTLIATANQGSEATYESGFVIDKFPISRPNLTFSTLTVSNMSPEDSSIYLCSVAGPAWGDNTEAFFGQGTRLTVV.

This chain uses TRBV7-2 with TRBJ2-5, with D possibly matching TRBD2 (6 bases). Trimming shortened V by 5 bases and J by 5 bases, and 18 bases separated the two germline ends. The length of the CDR3 is 15 residues. CDR1 is SGHTA, CDR2 FQGNSA, per germline. The CDR3 DNA is TGTGCCAGCAGCCTCTTTACCACCCGGGGGGAGACCCAGTACTTC. It specifies CASSLFTTRGETQYF.

The chain is built from TRBV3-1 and TRBJ2-1; 8 nucleotides line up with TRBD2. With V trimmed by 0 bases and J by 9 bases, 4 bases remained unmatched. CDR1 is LGHDT, CDR2 YNNKEL, per germline (reference sequence). This CDR3 contains 14 residues. The CDR3 DNA reads as TGTGCCAGCAGCCAAGATTACGCGGGGGGTGAGCAGTTCTTC. This codes for CASSQDYAGGEQFF.

This chain links TRBV28 with TRBJ2-7; 7 bases are a match to TRBD1. Germline V CDR1 and CDR2: MDHEN, SYDVKM. The CDR3 loop spans 15 amino acids. The J segment lost 2 bases and the V segment lost 6 bases, leaving 10 bases of the junction unmatched. The CDR3 here is CASSPGTDYTYEQYF. CDR3 nucleotides: TGTGCCAGCAGCCCCGGGACAGATTATACCTACGAGCAGTACTTC.

The genes are TRBV28 and TRBJ2-6; D might be TRBD1 (5 bases). The CDR3 has 16 amino acids. Trimming cost V 6 bases and J 1 base, with 13 bases left between them. CDR1 MDHEN and CDR2 SYDVKM come from the germline V gene. The CDR3 is CASRPKTVSGANVLTF. The DNA of the CDR3 is TGTGCCAGCAGACCCAAGACAGTATCTGGGGCCAACGTCCTGACTTTC.

This chain links TRBV5-5 with TRBJ2-3, with TRBD2 matching 13 bases. This CDR3 is built from 16 residues. CDR1 is SGHKS, CDR2 YYEKEE, per germline (reference sequence). Germline trimming cut 10 bases from V and 2 bases from J; bases unmatched to any gene: 10. CDR3 DNA: TGTGCCTCCAGGGGACTAGCGGGGACCCCCACAGATACGCAGTATTTT. Amino acid sequence: CASRGLAGTPTDTQYF.

The V call is TRBV29-1, the J call TRBJ2-5; possibly TRBD1 or TRBD2 for D (6 bases each). Per the germline V gene, CDR1 is SQVTM and CDR2 is ANQGSEA. The CDR3 consists of 17 residues. The V end was cut by 6 bases, the J end by 0 bases, with 23 bases between. The CDR3 DNA reads TGCAGCGTCAAGCGGAACAGGGCGTGGGGGGACCAAGAGACCCAGTACTTC. This translates into CSVKRNRAWGDQETQYF.

Only a few counts were recorded for this clonotype. This rearrangement joins TRBV6-4 to TRBJ2-1; 13 nucleotides match TRBD2. Germline lookup yields CDR1 MRHNA and CDR2 SNTAGT. The ends lost 0 bases at V and 5 bases at J; junction bases unmatched: 1. The CDR3 sequence is 16 residues long. CDR3 amino acids: CASSDSGTSGNNEQFF. DNA of the CDR3: TGTGCCAGCAGTGACTCGGGGACTAGCGGGAACAATGAGCAGTTCTTC.

This clonotype turned up a few times. The rearrangement links TRBV4-3 to TRBJ2-7, with 7 positions matching TRBD1. Germline trimming cut 3 bases from V and 0 bases from J; bases unmatched to any gene: 5. Germline V CDR1 and CDR2: LGHNA, YSLEER. This CDR3 spans 15 amino acids. Here the CDR3 reads CASSQQTGSSYEQYF. In DNA form, the CDR3 reads TGCGCCAGCAGCCAGCAGACAGGGAGCTCCTACGAGCAGTACTTC.

The sample holds a few counts of this clonotype. The chain uses TRBV19 and TRBJ2-1; D is perhaps TRBD1 or TRBD2 (5 bases each). The CDR3 covers 13 residues. Germline CDR1 LNHDA, CDR2 SQIVND (reference sequence). The V end was cut by 6 bases, the J end by 7 bases, with 13 bases between. The CDR3 nucleotides are TGTGCCAGTAGGATGGGGGTCGTAAATGAGCAGTTCTTC. Its protein product is CASRMGVVNEQFF. Filled out from reference TRBV19 and TRBJ2-1, the complete variable domain reads DGGITQSPKYLFRKEGQNVTLSCEQNLNHDAMYWYRQDPGQGLRLIYYSQIVNDFQKGDIAEGYSVSREKKESFPLTVTSAQKNPTAFYLCASRMGVVNEQFFGPGTRLTVL.

The rearrangement uses TRBV20-1 and TRBJ2-7, with 9 bases identical to TRBD1. Per the germline V gene, CDR1 is DFQATT and CDR2 is SNEGSKA (reference sequence). V gave up 0 bases and J gave up 2 bases; unmatched junction bases: 2. The CDR3 spans 14 residues. The CDR3 coding sequence is TGCAGTGCTAGAGACCGACAGGGGGCCTACGAGCAGTACTTC. Its translation: CSARDRQGAYEQYF.

Turning to this clonotype: The junction shows a germline mismatch at one end, possibly a read error. This chain uses TRBV15 with TRBJ2-5; the D gene is possibly TRBD2 (5 bases). The assigned J gene may be wrong: the sequence end matches TRBJ2-7 better. Germline values: CDR1 LNHNV, CDR2 YYDKDF (reference sequence). The CDR3 length is 15 residues. The CDR3, as DNA: TGTGCCACCGGCAGAGAGGGCTTTTCGGGCCTCGAGCAGTACTTC. Translation: CATGREGFSGLEQYF.

V usage is TRBV7-2 and J usage is TRBJ1-3, with TRBD1 matching over 7 bases. The CDR3 contains 16 residues. Losses at the gene ends were 5 bases for V and 8 bases for J; bases not matched to a gene: 15. The germline V gene has CDR1 SGHTA and CDR2 FQGNSA. CDR3 nucleotides: TGTGCCAGCAGCGTGACAGGGACCCTAGAAGTGGACACCATATATTTT. Protein sequence: CASSVTGTLEVDTIYF.

The chain is built from TRBV28 and TRBJ2-5; D uncertain. V lost 4 bases, J lost 1 base, and 10 bases lay in between. The CDR3 consists of 14 residues. Germline values: CDR1 MDHEN, CDR2 SYDVKM. The CDR3 loop reads CASSSFRSQETQYF. The CDR3 nucleotides read TGTGCCAGCAGTTCGTTTAGGAGCCAAGAGACCCAGTACTTC.

V and J are TRBV29-1 and TRBJ2-7, with a tentative D call TRBD1 (6 bases). CDR1 is SQVTM and CDR2 is ANQGSEA in the germline V gene. Trimming shortened V by 8 bases and J by 3 bases, and 17 bases separated the two germline ends. The length of the CDR3 is 13 residues. Written as DNA, the CDR3 is TGCAGCTTCTCCCGCGACAGGCTCTACGAGCAGTACTTC. Translating gives CSFSRDRLYEQYF.

The V gene is TRBV5-6, the J gene TRBJ2-5, with D perhaps being TRBD1 or TRBD2 (5 bases each). V shed 1 base and J shed 5 bases, with 12 bases lying between them. Germline lookup yields CDR1 SGHDT and CDR2 YYEEEE. The CDR3 sequence is 14 residues long. CDR3 nucleotide sequence: TGTGCCAGCAGCTTGAGAGGGGCGGCGGAGACCCAGTACTTC. This sequence encodes CASSLRGAAETQYF.

The chain recombines TRBV20-1 with TRBJ2-5, with TRBD2 matching over 7 bases. The length of the CDR3 is 15 residues. The germline gives CDR1 DFQATT, CDR2 SNEGSKA (reference sequence). The CDR3 reads CSAPGLTIPRETQYF. As DNA, the CDR3 is TGCAGCGCCCCGGGACTAACGATACCTAGGGAGACCCAGTACTTC.

V gene TRBV29-1 combines with J gene TRBJ1-2; TRBD1 matches 10 bases. The CDR3 sequence is 14 residues long. Germline V gene sequence: CDR1 SQVTM, CDR2 ANQGSEA. The trim removed 7 bases at V and 3 bases at J, leaving 8 bases unmatched. The CDR3 nucleotides are TGCAGCGCCAAGACGACAGGGGGCTACTATGGCTACACCTTC. This gives the protein CSAKTTGGYYGYTF.

This clonotype was seen just once. The chain employs TRBV6-2 or TRBV6-3 and TRBJ1-1; a weak D match, TRBD1 (5 bases). Looked up from germline, CDR1 is MNHEY and CDR2 is SVGEGT. The CDR3 extends over 16 amino acids. Trimming shortened V by 2 bases and J by 0 bases, and 13 bases separated the two germline ends. CDR3 region: CASSYPALRVNTEAFF. As DNA, the CDR3 is TGTGCCAGCAGTTACCCGGCCCTCAGGGTGAACACTGAAGCTTTCTTT.